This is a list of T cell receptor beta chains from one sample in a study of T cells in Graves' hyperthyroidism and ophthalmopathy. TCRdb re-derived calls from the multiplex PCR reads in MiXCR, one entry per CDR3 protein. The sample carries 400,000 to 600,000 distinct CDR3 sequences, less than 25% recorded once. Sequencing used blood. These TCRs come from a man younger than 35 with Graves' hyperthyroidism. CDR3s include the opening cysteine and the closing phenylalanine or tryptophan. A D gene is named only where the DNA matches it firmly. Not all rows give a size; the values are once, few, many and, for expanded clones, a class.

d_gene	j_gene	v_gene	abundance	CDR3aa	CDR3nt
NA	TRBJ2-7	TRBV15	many	CATSRAVRKGYEQYF	TGTGCCACCAGCAGAGCGGTCAGGAAAGGCTACGAGCAGTACTTC
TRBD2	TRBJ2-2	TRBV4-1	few	CASSQENVVGGTGELFF	TGCGCCAGCAGCCAAGAGAACGTGGTGGGGGGGACCGGGGAGCTGTTTTTT
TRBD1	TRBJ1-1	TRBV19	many	CASSGTGATEAFF	TGTGCCAGTAGCGGGACAGGGGCCACTGAAGCTTTCTTT
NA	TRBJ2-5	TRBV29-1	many	CSVGPTGRPQETQYF	TGCAGCGTTGGGCCAACAGGACGGCCGCAAGAGACCCAGTACTTC
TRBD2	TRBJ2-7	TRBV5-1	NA	CASSHGTSGGHEQYF	TGCGCCAGCAGCCACGGGACTAGCGGGGGGCACGAGCAGTACTTC
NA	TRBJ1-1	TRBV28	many	CASSSAAGRGNTEAFF	TGTGCCAGCAGCAGCGCGGCAGGGAGAGGGAACACTGAAGCTTTCTTT
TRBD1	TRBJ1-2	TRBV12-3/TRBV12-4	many	CASSLKQGGYYGYTF	TGTGCCAGCAGTTTAAAACAGGGGGGCTACTATGGCTACACCTTC
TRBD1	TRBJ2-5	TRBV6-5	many	CASSYLDRGRRETQYF	TGTGCCAGCAGTTACCTAGACAGGGGGCGCCGAGAGACCCAGTACTTC
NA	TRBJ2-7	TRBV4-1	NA	CASSQEGGTSHEQYF	TGCGCCAGCAGCCAAGAAGGCGGGACTTCCCACGAGCAGTACTTC
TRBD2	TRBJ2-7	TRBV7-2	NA	CASSLGTSGRGEQYF	TGTGCCAGCAGCTTGGGGACTAGCGGGAGGGGAGAGCAGTACTTC
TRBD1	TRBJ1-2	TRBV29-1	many	CSVAPGTGGAYGYTF	TGCAGCGTTGCGCCTGGGACAGGGGGCGCCTATGGCTACACCTTC
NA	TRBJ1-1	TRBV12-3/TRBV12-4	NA	CASSLNLWDTEAFF	TGTGCCAGCAGTTTAAACCTTTGGGACACTGAAGCTTTCTTT
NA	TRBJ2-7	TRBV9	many	CASSPLPGTYEQYF	TGTGCCAGCAGCCCCCTACCCGGGACCTACGAGCAGTACTTC
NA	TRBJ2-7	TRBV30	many	CAWSATGNEQYF	TGTGCCTGGAGTGCCACAGGGAACGAGCAGTACTTC